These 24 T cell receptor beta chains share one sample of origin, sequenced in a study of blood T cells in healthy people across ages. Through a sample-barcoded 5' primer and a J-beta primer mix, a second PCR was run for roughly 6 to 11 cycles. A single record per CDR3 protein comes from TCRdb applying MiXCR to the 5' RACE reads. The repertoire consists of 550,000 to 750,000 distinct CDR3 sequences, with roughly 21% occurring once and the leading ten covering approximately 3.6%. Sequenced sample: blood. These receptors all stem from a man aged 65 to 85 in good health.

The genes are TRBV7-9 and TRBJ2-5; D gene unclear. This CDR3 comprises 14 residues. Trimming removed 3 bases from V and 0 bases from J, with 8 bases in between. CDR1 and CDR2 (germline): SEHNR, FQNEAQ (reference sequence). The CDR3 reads CASSFARHQETQYF. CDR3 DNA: TGTGCCAGCAGCTTCGCCAGACACCAAGAGACCCAGTACTTC.

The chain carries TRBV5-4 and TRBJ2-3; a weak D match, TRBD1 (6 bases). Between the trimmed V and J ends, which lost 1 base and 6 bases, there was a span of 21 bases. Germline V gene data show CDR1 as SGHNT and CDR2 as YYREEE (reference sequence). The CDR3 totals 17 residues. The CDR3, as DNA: TGTGCCAGCAGCTTGCCCAACCCGGGACAAAAAACGGATACGCAGTATTTT. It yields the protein CASSLPNPGQKTDTQYF.

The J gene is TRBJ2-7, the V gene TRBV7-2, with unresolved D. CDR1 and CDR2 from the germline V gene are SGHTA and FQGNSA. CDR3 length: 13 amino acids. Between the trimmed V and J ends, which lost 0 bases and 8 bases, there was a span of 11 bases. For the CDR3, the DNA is TGTGCCAGCAGCTTAGCCCCTTCTGGAAAGCAGTACTTC. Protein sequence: CASSLAPSGKQYF. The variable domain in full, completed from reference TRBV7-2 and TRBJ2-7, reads GAGVSQSPSNKVTEKGKDVELRCDPISGHTALYWYRQSLGQGLEFLIYFQGNSAPDKSGLPSDRFSAERTGGSVSTLTIQRTQQEDSAVYLCASSLAPSGKQYFGPGTRLTVT.

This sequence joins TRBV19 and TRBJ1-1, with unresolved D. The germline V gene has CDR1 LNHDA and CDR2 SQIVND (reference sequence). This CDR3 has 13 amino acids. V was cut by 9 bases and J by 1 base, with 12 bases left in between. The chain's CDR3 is CASLRDKNTEAFF. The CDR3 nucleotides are TGTGCCAGCCTCCGGGATAAGAACACTGAAGCTTTCTTT.

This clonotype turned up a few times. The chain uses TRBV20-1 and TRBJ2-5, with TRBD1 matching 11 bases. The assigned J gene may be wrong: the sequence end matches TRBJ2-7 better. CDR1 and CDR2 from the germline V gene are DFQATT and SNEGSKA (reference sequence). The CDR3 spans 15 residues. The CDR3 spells CSARPGTGGSYEQYF. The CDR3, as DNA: TGCAGTGCTAGACCCGGGACAGGGGGCTCCTACGAGCAGTACTTC.

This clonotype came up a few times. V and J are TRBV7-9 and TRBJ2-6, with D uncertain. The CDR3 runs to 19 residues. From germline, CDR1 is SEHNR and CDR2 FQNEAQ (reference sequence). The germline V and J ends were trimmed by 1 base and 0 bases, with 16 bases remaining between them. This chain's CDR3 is CASSLVGRPSNSGANVLTF. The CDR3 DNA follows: TGTGCCAGCAGCTTAGTAGGCAGGCCGTCCAACTCTGGGGCCAACGTCCTGACTTTC.

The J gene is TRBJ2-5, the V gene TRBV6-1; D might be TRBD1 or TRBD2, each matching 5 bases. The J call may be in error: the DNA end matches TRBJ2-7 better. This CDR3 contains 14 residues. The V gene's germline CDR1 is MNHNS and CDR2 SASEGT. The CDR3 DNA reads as TGTGCCAGCAGTACCGGGACGGTCGGATACGAGCAGTACTTC. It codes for CASSTGTVGYEQYF.

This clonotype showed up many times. The CDR3 sequence is CSARDLRGAPETQYF. CDR3 coding DNA: TGCAGTGCTAGAGATCTTAGGGGAGCCCCAGAGACCCAGTACTTC. The chain couples TRBV20-1 to TRBJ2-5; possibly TRBD1 or TRBD2 for D (5 bases each). V dropped 0 bases and J dropped 4 bases, with 15 bases sitting between them. The germline CDR1 and CDR2 sequences are DFQATT and SNEGSKA (reference sequence). This CDR3 has 15 amino acids.

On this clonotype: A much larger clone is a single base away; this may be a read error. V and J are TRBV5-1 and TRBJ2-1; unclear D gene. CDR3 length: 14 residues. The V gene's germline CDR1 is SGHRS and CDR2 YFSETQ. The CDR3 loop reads CAGSSPSSYNEQFF. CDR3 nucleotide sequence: TGCGCCGGCAGCTCCCCTAGCTCCTACAATGAGCAGTTCTTC.

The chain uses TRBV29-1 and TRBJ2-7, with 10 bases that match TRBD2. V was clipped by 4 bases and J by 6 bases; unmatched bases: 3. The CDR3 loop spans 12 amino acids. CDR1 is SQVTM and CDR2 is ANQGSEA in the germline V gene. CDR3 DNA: TGCAGCGTTGTTAGGACTAGCGGCGAGCAGTACTTC. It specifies CSVVRTSGEQYF.

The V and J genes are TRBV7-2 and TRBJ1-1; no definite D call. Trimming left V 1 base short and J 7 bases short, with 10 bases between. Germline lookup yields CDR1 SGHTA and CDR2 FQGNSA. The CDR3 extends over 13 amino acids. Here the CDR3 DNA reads TGTGCCAGCAGCTTAGACGGGCCGGGTGAAGCTTTCTTT. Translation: CASSLDGPGEAFF.

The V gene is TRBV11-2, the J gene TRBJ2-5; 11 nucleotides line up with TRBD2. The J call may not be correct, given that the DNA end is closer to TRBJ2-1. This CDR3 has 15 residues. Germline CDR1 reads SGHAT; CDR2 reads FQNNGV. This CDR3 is CASSYSGRAENEQFF. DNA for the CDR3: TGTGCCAGCAGCTATAGCGGGAGGGCCGAAAATGAGCAGTTCTTC.

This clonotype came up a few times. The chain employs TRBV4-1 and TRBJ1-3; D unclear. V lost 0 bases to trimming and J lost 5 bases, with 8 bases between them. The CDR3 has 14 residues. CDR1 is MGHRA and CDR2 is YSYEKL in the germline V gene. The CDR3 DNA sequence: TGCGCCAGCAGCCAAGAATCAGCTCGAAACACCATATATTTT. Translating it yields CASSQESARNTIYF.

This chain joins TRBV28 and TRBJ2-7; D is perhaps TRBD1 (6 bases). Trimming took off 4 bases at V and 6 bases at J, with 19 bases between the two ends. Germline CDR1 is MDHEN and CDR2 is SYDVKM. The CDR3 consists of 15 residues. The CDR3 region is CASSSTGIAVGEQYF. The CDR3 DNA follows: TGTGCCAGCAGTTCGACAGGTATAGCCGTCGGCGAGCAGTACTTC.

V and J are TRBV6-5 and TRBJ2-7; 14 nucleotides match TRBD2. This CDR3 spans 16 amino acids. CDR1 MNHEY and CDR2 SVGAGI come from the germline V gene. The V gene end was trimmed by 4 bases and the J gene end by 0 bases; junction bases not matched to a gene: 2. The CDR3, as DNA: TGTGCCAGCAGTTGGGGGACTAGCGGGAGCTCCTACGAGCAGTACTTC. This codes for CASSWGTSGSSYEQYF.

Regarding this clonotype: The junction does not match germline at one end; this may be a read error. DNA for the CDR3: TGTGCCTGCAGCCAGGCCGGACAGGCCTACGAGCAGTACTTC. Encoded protein: CACSQAGQAYEQYF. The chain links TRBV11-1 to TRBJ2-7; 7 bases agree with TRBD1. There are 14 residues in the CDR3. The germline V gene encodes CDR1 SGHAT and CDR2 FQDESV (reference sequence).

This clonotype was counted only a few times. The CDR3 nucleotides are TGTGCCAGCAGCTTAGCCGGGACAGGGGCCCCTGAAGCTTTCTTT. It codes for CASSLAGTGAPEAFF. The J gene is TRBJ1-1, the V gene TRBV7-2; 10 bases match TRBD1. Unmatched junction bases numbered 4, after V lost 0 bases and J lost 6 bases. Germline CDR1 is SGHTA and CDR2 is FQGNSA. CDR3 length: 15 residues.

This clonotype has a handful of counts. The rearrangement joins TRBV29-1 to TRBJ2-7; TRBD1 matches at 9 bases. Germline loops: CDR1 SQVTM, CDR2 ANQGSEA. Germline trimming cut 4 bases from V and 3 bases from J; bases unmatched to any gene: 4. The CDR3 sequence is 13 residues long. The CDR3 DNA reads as TGCAGCGTTGGGGACAGGGACGACTACGAGCAGTACTTC. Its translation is CSVGDRDDYEQYF.

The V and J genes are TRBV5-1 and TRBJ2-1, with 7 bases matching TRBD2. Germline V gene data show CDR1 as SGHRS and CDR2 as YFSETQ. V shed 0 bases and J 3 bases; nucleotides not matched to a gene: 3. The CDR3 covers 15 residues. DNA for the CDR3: TGCGCCAGCAGCTTGGAAGGACTAGACTACAATGAGCAGTTCTTC. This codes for CASSLEGLDYNEQFF.

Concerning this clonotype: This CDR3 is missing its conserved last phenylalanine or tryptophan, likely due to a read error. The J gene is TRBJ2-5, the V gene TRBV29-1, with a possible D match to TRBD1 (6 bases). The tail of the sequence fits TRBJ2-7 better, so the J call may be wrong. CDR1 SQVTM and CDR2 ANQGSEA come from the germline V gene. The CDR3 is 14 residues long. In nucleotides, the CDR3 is TGCAGCGTTGAAGATCAGGGGACCTCCTACGAGCAGTACTTG. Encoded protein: CSVEDQGTSYEQYL.

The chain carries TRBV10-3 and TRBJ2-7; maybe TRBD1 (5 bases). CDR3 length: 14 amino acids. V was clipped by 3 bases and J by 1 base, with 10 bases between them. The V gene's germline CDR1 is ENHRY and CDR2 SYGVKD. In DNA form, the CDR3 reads TGTGCCATCAGTGACCTACAGGATTCCTACGAGCAGTACTTC. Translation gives CAISDLQDSYEQYF.

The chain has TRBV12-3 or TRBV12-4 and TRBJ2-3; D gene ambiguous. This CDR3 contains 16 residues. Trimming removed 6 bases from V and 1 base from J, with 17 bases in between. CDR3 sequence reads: CASSLGRLSGTDTQYF. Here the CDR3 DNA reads TGTGCCAGCAGCTTGGGCCGATTGAGTGGCACAGATACGCAGTATTTT.

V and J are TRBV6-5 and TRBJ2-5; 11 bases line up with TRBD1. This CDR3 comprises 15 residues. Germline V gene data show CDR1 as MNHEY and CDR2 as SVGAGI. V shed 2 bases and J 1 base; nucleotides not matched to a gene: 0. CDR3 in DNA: TGTGCCAGCAGTTACGGGACAGGGGGCCAAGAGACCCAGTACTTC. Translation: CASSYGTGGQETQYF.

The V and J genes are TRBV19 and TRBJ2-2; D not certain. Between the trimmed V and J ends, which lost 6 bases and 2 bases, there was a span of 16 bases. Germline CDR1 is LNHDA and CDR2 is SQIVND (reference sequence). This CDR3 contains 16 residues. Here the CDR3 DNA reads TGTGCCAGTAGCTACTATTCCGGCAGAAACACCGGGGAGCTGTTTTTT. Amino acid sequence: CASSYYSGRNTGELFF.